The 4 T cell receptor beta chains below come from one sample, sequenced in a study of T-cell reconstitution after alpha-beta-depleted transplantation in children. Unique molecular identifiers featured in how the TCRbeta library was prepared. TCRdb processed the PCR reads anew with MiXCR; each CDR3 protein has one entry. The data hold about 610,000 distinct CDR3 sequences, with about 11% observed a single time. The sample was PBMCs from the stem cell graft donor, taken from the stem cell graft. These receptors all come from a human donor who donated a stem cell graft to a child with acute myeloid leukemia.

The table lists this clonotype with many counts. The chain couples TRBV7-9 to TRBJ2-3; the D gene is possibly TRBD1 (6 bases). The V end was cut by 1 base, the J end by 4 bases, with 12 bases between. CDR1 and CDR2 (germline): SEHNR, FQNEAQ (reference sequence). This CDR3 contains 15 residues. The CDR3 region is CASSLDGRGADTQYF. Here the CDR3 DNA reads TGTGCCAGCAGCTTAGATGGCAGGGGAGCAGATACGCAGTATTTT.

The chain links TRBV6-1 to TRBJ2-7; perhaps TRBD1 as D (6 bases). V was pared by 6 bases and J by 0 bases, with 15 bases between. This CDR3 has 15 amino acids. Germline V gene data show CDR1 as MNHNS and CDR2 as SASEGT. The CDR3 spells CASSSGQTYSYEQYF. The CDR3 DNA follows: TGTGCCAGCAGCTCCGGACAGACCTACTCCTACGAGCAGTACTTC.

The sample holds many counts of this clonotype. This sequence joins TRBV9 and TRBJ2-5, with D unresolved. With 0 bases removed from V and 4 bases from J, the gap between germline ends came to 4 bases. Germline V lookup: CDR1 SGDLS, CDR2 YYNGEE. The CDR3 has 12 residues. The CDR3 reads CASSVAGETQYF. The CDR3 DNA follows: TGTGCCAGCAGCGTAGCGGGAGAGACCCAGTACTTC. The variable domain in full, completed from reference TRBV9 and TRBJ2-5, reads DSGVTQTPKHLITATGQRVTLRCSPRSGDLSVYWYQQSLDQGLQFLIQYYNGEERAKGNILERFSAQQFPDLHSELNLSSLELGDSALYFCASSVAGETQYFGPGTRLLVL.

The gene calls are TRBV4-3 and TRBJ2-3; D not resolved. CDR1 and CDR2 (germline): LGHNA, YSLEER. CDR3 length equals 15 residues. V gave up 0 bases and J gave up 8 bases, with 15 bases separating them. The CDR3 region has the DNA TGCGCCAGCAGCCAAGATCCCGCTTCGATGGGTACGCAGTATTTT. Its translation is CASSQDPASMGTQYF.